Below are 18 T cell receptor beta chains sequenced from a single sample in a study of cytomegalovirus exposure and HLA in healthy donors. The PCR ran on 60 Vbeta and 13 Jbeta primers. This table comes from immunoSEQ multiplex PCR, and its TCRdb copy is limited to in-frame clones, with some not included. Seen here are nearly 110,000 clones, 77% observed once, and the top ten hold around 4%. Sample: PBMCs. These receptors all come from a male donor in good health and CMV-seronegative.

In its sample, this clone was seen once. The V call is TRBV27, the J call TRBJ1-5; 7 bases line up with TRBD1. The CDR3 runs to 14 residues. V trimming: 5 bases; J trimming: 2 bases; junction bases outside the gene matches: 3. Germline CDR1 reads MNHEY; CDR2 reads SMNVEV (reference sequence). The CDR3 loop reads CASSVGQGNQPQHF. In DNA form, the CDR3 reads TGTGCCAGCAGTGTTGGACAGGGCAATCAGCCCCAGCATTTT.

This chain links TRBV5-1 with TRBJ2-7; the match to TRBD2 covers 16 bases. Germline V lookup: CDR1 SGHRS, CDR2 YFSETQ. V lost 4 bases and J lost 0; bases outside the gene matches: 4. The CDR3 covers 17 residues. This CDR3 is CASSKGLAGGSSYEQYF. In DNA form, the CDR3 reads TGCGCCAGCAGCAAGGGACTAGCGGGAGGGAGCTCCTACGAGCAGTACTTC.

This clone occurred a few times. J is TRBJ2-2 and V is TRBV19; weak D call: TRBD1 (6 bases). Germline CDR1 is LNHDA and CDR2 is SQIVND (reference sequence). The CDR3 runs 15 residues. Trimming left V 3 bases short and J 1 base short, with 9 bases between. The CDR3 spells CASSIQGGNTGELFF. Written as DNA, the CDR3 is TGTGCCAGTAGTATCCAAGGGGGGAACACCGGGGAGCTGTTTTTT.

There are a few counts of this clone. The CDR3 loop is CASSYSPGNTEAFF. As DNA, the CDR3 is TGTGCCAGCAGTTACTCCCCCGGGAACACTGAAGCTTTCTTT. V usage is TRBV6-5 and J usage is TRBJ1-1, with no clear D. CDR3 length equals 14 residues. Germline V gene sequence: CDR1 MNHEY, CDR2 SVGAGI. Trimming took off 0 bases at V and 1 base at J, with 6 bases between the two ends.

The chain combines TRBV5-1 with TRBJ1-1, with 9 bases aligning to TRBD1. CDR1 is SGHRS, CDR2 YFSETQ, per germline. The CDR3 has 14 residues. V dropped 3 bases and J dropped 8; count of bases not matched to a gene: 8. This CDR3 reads CASSSNTGGLEAFF. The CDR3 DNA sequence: TGCGCCAGCAGCTCAAACACAGGGGGCCTCGAAGCTTTCTTT.

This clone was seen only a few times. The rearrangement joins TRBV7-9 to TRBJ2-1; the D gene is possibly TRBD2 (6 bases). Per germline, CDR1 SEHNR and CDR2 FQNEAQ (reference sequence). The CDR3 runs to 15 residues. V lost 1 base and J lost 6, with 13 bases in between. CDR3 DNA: TGTGCCAGCAGCTTAGTAGGACTACTACTCAATGAGCAGTTCTTC. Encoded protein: CASSLVGLLLNEQFF.

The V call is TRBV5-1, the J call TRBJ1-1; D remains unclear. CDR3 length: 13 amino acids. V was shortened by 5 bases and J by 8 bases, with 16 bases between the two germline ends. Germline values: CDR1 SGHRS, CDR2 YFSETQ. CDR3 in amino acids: CASSRGRSLEAFF. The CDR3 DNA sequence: TGCGCCAGCAGTCGCGGGCGCAGTCTAGAAGCTTTCTTT.

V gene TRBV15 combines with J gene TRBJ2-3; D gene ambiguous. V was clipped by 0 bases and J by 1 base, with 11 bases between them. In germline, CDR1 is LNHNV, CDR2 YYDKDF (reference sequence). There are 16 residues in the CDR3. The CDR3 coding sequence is TGTGCCACCAGCAGAGATACGGGTCCGGGCACAGATACGCAGTATTTT. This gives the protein CATSRDTGPGTDTQYF.

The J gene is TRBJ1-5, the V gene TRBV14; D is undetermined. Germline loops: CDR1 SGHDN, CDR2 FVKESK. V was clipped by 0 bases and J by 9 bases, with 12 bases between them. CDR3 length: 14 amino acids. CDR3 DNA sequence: TGTGCCAGCAGCCAAGAGGATGAAACGGGGCCCCAGCATTTT. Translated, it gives CASSQEDETGPQHF.

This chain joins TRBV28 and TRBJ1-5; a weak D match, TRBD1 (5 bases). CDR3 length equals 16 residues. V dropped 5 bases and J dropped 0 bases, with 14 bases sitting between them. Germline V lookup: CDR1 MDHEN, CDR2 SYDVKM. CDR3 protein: CASSRQDTDSNQPQHF. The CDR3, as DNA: TGTGCCAGCAGTCGCCAGGACACCGATAGCAATCAGCCCCAGCATTTT.

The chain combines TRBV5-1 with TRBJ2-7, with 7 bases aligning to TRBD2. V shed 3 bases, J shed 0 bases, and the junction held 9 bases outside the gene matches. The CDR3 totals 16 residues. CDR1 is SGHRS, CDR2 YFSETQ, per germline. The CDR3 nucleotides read TGCGCCAGCAGCTCTGGGGGAGCGGGGATCTCCTACGAGCAGTACTTC. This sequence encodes CASSSGGAGISYEQYF. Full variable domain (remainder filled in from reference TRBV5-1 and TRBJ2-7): KAGVTQTPRYLIKTRGQQVTLSCSPISGHRSVSWYQQTPGQGLQFLFEYFSETQRNKGNFPGRFSGRQFSNSRSEMNVSTLELGDSALYLCASSSGGAGISYEQYFGPGTRLTVT.

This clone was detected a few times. CDR3 in DNA: TGTGCCAGCAGTGATCTTGGGGCAGTTGGAAGGCAGCCCCAGCATTTT. The encoded protein is CASSDLGAVGRQPQHF. The V gene is TRBV6-1, the J gene TRBJ1-5, with D perhaps matching TRBD1 (5 bases). Germline-derived CDR1 and CDR2 are MNHNS and SASEGT. CDR3 length: 16 amino acids. V was trimmed by 3 bases and J by 7 bases, leaving 19 bases between them.

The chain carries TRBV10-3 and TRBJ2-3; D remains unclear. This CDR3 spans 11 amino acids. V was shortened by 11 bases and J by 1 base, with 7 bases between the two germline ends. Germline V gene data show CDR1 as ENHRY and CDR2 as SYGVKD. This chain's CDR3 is CAVTGTDTQYF. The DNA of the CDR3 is TGTGCCGTTACAGGCACAGATACGCAGTATTTT.

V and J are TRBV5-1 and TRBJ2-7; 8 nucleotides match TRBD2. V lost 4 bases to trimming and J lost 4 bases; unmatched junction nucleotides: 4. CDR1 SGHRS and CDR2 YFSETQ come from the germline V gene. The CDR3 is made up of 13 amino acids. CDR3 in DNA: TGCGCCAGCAGCCTAACGGGGGGGTACGAGCAGTACTTC. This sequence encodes CASSLTGGYEQYF. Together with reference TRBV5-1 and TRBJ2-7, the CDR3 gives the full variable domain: KAGVTQTPRYLIKTRGQQVTLSCSPISGHRSVSWYQQTPGQGLQFLFEYFSETQRNKGNFPGRFSGRQFSNSRSEMNVSTLELGDSALYLCASSLTGGYEQYFGPGTRLTVT.

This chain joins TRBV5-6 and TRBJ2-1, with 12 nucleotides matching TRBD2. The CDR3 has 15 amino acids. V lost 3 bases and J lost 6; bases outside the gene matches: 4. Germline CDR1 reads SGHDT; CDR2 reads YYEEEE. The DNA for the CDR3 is TGTGCCAGCAGCTCCGCTAGCGGGAGGGCCAATGAGCAGTTCTTC. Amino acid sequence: CASSSASGRANEQFF.

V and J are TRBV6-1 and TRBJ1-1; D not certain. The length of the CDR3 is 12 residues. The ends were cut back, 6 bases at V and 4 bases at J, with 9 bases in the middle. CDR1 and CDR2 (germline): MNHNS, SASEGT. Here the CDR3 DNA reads TGTGCCAGCAGCTGGCAGATCACTGAAGCTTTCTTT. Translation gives CASSWQITEAFF.

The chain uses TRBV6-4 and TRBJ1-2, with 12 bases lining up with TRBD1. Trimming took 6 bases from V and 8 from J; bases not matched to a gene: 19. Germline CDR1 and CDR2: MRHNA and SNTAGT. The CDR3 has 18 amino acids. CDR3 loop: CASSPNRDRGRFVQGYTF. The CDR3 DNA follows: TGTGCCAGCAGCCCCAACCGGGACAGGGGGCGATTTGTTCAGGGCTACACCTTC.

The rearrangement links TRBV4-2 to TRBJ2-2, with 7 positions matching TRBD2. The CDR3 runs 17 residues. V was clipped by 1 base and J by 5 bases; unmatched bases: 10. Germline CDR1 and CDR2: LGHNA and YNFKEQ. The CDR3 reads CASSQGQRGGGTGELFF. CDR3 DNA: TGTGCCAGCAGCCAAGGGCAGCGGGGAGGAGGGACCGGGGAGCTGTTTTTT.